The T cell receptor (beta chain) under discussion was sequenced for a study of cytomegalovirus exposure and HLA in healthy donors. In germline, CDR1 is SEHNR, CDR2 FQNEAQ (reference sequence). This CDR3 contains 16 residues. J lost 6 bases, V lost 5 bases, and 11 bases had no gene match. Profiled with immunoSEQ multiplex PCR; TCRdb holds only in-frame clones, not every one. The sample includes roughly 110,000 clones, about 88% of them seen just once. The sample comprised PBMCs. The sequence was collected from a woman aged 18 to 35 in good health and CMV-seropositive. The genes are TRBV7-9 and TRBJ2-1; 9 bases are shared with TRBD1. The CDR3 nucleotides are TGTGCCAGCAGCCTCCCGGGGACAGGGAAGAGCAATGAGCAGTTCTTC. It encodes CASSLPGTGKSNEQFF.